This T cell receptor beta chain was sequenced for a study of molecular identifiers for immune sequencing clone quantification. The use of previously described methods and listed TCR primers produced the bulk TCR libraries. TCRdb redid the calling of the PCR reads with MiXCR, one entry per CDR3 protein. The repertoire consists of several thousand distinct CDR3 sequences, with 35% occurring once and the leading ten covering about 7%. The CDR3 runs 15 residues. The V and J genes are TRBV21-1 and TRBJ2-5; the table names TRBD1, a call not compared with the DNA. TRBV21-1 is a documented pseudogene. The specimen was naive CD8+ T cells from blood, with Jurkat cell RNA spiked in. Subset here: FACS-sorted CD8+CD4-CCR7+CD45RA+ naive T cells. The receptor's source is a human donor in good health. Some libraries in this study had Jurkat cell RNA spiked in. CDR3: CASSEYRDFRETQYF. As DNA, the CDR3 is TGTGCCAGCAGCGAATACAGGGATTTTAGGGAGACCCAGTACTTC.